A single sample gave rise to the 26 T cell receptor beta chains below, sequenced in a study of T cells after yellow fever vaccination. MiXCR, run by TCRdb on the 5' RACE reads, gives a single entry per CDR3 protein. The repertoire holds about 580,000 distinct CDR3 sequences, with about a sixth as singletons. The sequencing here drew on PBMCs, taken around 5 days after the first yellow fever vaccination. The receptors originated from a man aged 18 to 29 who received the YFV17D yellow fever vaccine.

This clonotype occurred a few times. J is TRBJ2-4 and V is TRBV7-9; the D gene could be TRBD1 or TRBD2 (5 bases each). V lost 2 bases to trimming and J lost 0 bases, with 14 bases between them. The CDR3 has 17 amino acids. In germline, CDR1 is SEHNR, CDR2 FQNEAQ (reference sequence). CDR3 nucleotide sequence: TGTGCCAGCAGCTTAATAGCGACAGATCTAGCCAAAAACATTCAGTACTTC. Its protein is CASSLIATDLAKNIQYF.

This clonotype was observed a few times. The V gene is TRBV6-1, the J gene TRBJ2-5; 7 positions match TRBD2. The CDR3 covers 14 residues. The germline CDR1 and CDR2 sequences are MNHNS and SASEGT. Trimming cost V 11 bases and J 5 bases; bases outside gene matches: 14. CDR3: CAEREGTLGETQYF. In DNA, the CDR3 is TGTGCCGAAAGGGAGGGGACCCTCGGGGAGACCCAGTACTTC.

In this sample, this clonotype turned up many times. The chain combines TRBV20-1 with TRBJ2-5; D may correspond to TRBD1 or TRBD2 (5 bases each). Germline lookup yields CDR1 DFQATT and CDR2 SNEGSKA (reference sequence). The ends were cut back, 3 bases at V and 5 bases at J, with 10 bases in the middle. The CDR3 is 12 amino acids. This CDR3 reads CSASNRRETQYF. CDR3 nucleotide sequence: TGCAGTGCTAGTAACAGGAGGGAGACCCAGTACTTC.

The chain employs TRBV19 and TRBJ1-2, with D tentatively TRBD1 (5 bases). V dropped 2 bases and J dropped 2 bases, with 9 bases sitting between them. This CDR3 spans 14 amino acids. Germline CDR1 LNHDA, CDR2 SQIVND (reference sequence). The chain's CDR3 is CASSINGGNYGYTF. In nucleotides, the CDR3 is TGTGCCAGTAGTATAAACGGGGGAAACTATGGCTACACCTTC.

The chain links TRBV15 to TRBJ2-7; D is possibly TRBD1 (5 bases). The CDR3 is made up of 13 amino acids. V was shortened by 5 bases and J by 3 bases, with 11 bases between the two germline ends. Germline values: CDR1 LNHNV, CDR2 YYDKDF (reference sequence). The CDR3, as DNA: TGTGCCACCAGCTATAACCAGGGCTACGAGCAGTACTTC. Protein: CATSYNQGYEQYF.

This clonotype was found a few times. The chain recombines TRBV5-1 with TRBJ2-5; 9 bases are shared with TRBD2. The CDR3 length is 15 residues. Germline V gene lookup returns CDR1 SGHRS and CDR2 YFSETQ. The J segment lost 5 bases and the V segment lost 1 base, leaving 6 bases of the junction unmatched. The CDR3 coding sequence is TGCGCCAGCAGCTTGTACGGCGGGGGGGCTGAGACCCAGTACTTC. It translates to CASSLYGGGAETQYF.

The gene calls are TRBV20-1 and TRBJ1-4; no reliable D call. Trimming took off 2 bases at V and 7 bases at J, with 14 bases between the two ends. The germline gives CDR1 DFQATT, CDR2 SNEGSKA (reference sequence). This CDR3 is 14 amino acids long. The CDR3 DNA is TGCAGTGCTAGACCCCCGGGTGAGGCTGAAAAACTGTTTTTT. Translation gives CSARPPGEAEKLFF.

This clonotype has only a few counts. The rearrangement uses TRBV7-9 and TRBJ2-3; D not resolved. The CDR3 extends over 15 amino acids. CDR1 and CDR2 from the germline V gene are SEHNR and FQNEAQ (reference sequence). Between the trimmed V and J ends, which lost 0 bases and 2 bases, there was a span of 9 bases. CDR3 DNA: TGTGCCAGCAGCTTAGCGAGAGGATTCACAGATACGCAGTATTTT. Residues: CASSLARGFTDTQYF.

This chain uses TRBV20-1 with TRBJ2-5; 12 nucleotides match TRBD2. From germline, CDR1 is DFQATT and CDR2 SNEGSKA (reference sequence). Trimming removed 4 bases from V and 9 bases from J; junction bases left unmatched: 6. The CDR3 has 13 residues. The CDR3 loop reads CSATPGLAGAQYF. The CDR3 coding sequence is TGCAGTGCTACACCGGGACTAGCGGGTGCCCAGTACTTC.

The rearrangement uses TRBV6-6 and TRBJ1-2; 11 nucleotides match TRBD1. The V and J ends lost 8 bases and 8 bases, in that order; junction bases with no gene match: 7. Germline V gives CDR1 MNHNY, CDR2 SVGAGI (reference sequence). This CDR3 has 13 amino acids. CDR3 coding DNA: TGTGCCAGCGGGACGGGACAGGGGGACGGCTACACCTTC. Protein: CASGTGQGDGYTF.

The sample holds a few counts of this clonotype. V usage is TRBV27 and J usage is TRBJ2-3; D is uncertain. Germline CDR1 and CDR2: MNHEY and SMNVEV (reference sequence). The CDR3 loop spans 13 amino acids. Trimming removed 3 bases at V and 5 bases at J, with 9 bases between. The CDR3 DNA reads TGTGCCAGCAGTTTCCGCCCCGAAGATACGCAGTATTTT. This encodes CASSFRPEDTQYF.

The chain joins TRBV27 to TRBJ1-4; D gene ambiguous. CDR1 and CDR2 (germline): MNHEY, SMNVEV (reference sequence). Trimming stripped 5 bases from V and 7 bases from J, with 17 bases between. This CDR3 comprises 15 residues. The CDR3 region has the DNA TGTGCCAGCAGTCCAACAGCTCGCTGGGGTGAAAAACTGTTTTTT. Translation: CASSPTARWGEKLFF.

This clonotype was recorded a few times. This chain joins TRBV4-1 and TRBJ1-5, with D possibly TRBD1 on 6 matching bases. This CDR3 region has 16 residues. V shed 0 bases and J shed 3 bases, with 12 bases lying between them. Germline CDR1 and CDR2: MGHRA and YSYEKL. The CDR3 region is CASSQDAGGHNQPQHF. CDR3 bases: TGCGCCAGCAGCCAAGATGCTGGGGGCCACAATCAGCCCCAGCATTTT.

The chain employs TRBV12-3 or TRBV12-4 and TRBJ2-7; 8 nucleotides agree with TRBD1. Germline trimming cut 4 bases from V and 1 base from J; bases unmatched to any gene: 9. The CDR3 is 16 residues long. DNA for the CDR3: TGTGCCAGCAGTTCAAACAGGGGGACACGGTCCTACGAGCAGTACTTC. As protein: CASSSNRGTRSYEQYF.

There are a few counts of this clonotype. This chain joins TRBV5-1 and TRBJ1-1, with a tentative D call TRBD1 (5 bases). V lost 4 bases, J lost 0 bases, and 13 bases lay in between. Germline V gene sequence: CDR1 SGHRS, CDR2 YFSETQ. This CDR3 contains 15 residues. The CDR3 DNA follows: TGCGCCAGCAGCGAAGACAGACTACTGAACACTGAAGCTTTCTTT. Encoded protein: CASSEDRLLNTEAFF.

Only a few counts were recorded for this clonotype. The chain recombines TRBV18 with TRBJ2-4, with D perhaps matching TRBD1 (6 bases). The CDR3 extends over 13 amino acids. Germline lookup yields CDR1 KGHSH and CDR2 LQKENI. Trimming pared 6 bases from V and 8 bases from J, leaving 14 bases between. This CDR3 is CASSNTGSDIQYF. The CDR3 nucleotides are TGTGCCAGCTCCAATACAGGGAGTGACATTCAGTACTTC.

This clonotype turned up a few times. V usage is TRBV6-1 and J usage is TRBJ2-7; D possibly corresponds to TRBD2 (6 bases). The CDR3 runs 15 residues. Germline CDR1 reads MNHNS; CDR2 reads SASEGT. The V and J ends lost 5 bases and 5 bases respectively, with 19 bases between them. The CDR3 loop is CASSPGTALGDEQYF. CDR3 in DNA: TGTGCCAGCAGTCCCGGGACTGCTTTGGGGGACGAGCAGTACTTC.

The CDR3 DNA reads TGTGCCAGCTCAAGACAGGGTTTAGGCTATGGCTACACCTTC. Protein sequence: CASSRQGLGYGYTF. The J gene is TRBJ1-2, the V gene TRBV25-1, with 7 bases matching TRBD1. This CDR3 contains 14 residues. V lost 8 bases, J lost 4 bases, and 10 bases stayed unmatched. The V gene's germline CDR1 is MGHDK and CDR2 SYGVNS.

This clonotype was counted a few times. CDR3 sequence reads: CASSLAPEWETQYF. DNA for the CDR3: TGTGCCAGCAGTTTAGCCCCCGAGTGGGAGACCCAGTACTTC. This chain links TRBV12-3 or TRBV12-4 with TRBJ2-5; no clear D gene. The CDR3 has 14 amino acids. Trimming removed 0 bases from V and 5 bases from J, with 10 bases in between.

V gene TRBV4-2 combines with J gene TRBJ2-4; D is possibly TRBD1 (6 bases). Trimming took 8 bases from V and 2 from J, leaving 16 bases between them. CDR1 and CDR2 from the germline V gene are LGHNA and YNFKEQ. The CDR3 spans 15 residues. The CDR3 region is CASSTTGMTKNIQYF. In DNA form, the CDR3 reads TGTGCCAGCTCGACCACAGGGATGACCAAAAACATTCAGTACTTC.

This clonotype was seen a handful of times. The chain is built from TRBV19 and TRBJ2-1; 11 bases line up with TRBD1. CDR1 is LNHDA and CDR2 is SQIVND in the germline V gene (reference sequence). V lost 5 bases and J lost 6; bases outside the gene matches: 6. The CDR3 loop spans 15 amino acids. In nucleotides, the CDR3 is TGTGCCAGTAGTCCTGGGACAGGGGGTGGCAATGAGCAGTTCTTC. This codes for CASSPGTGGGNEQFF. The whole variable domain, remainder taken from reference TRBV19 and TRBJ2-1, is DGGITQSPKYLFRKEGQNVTLSCEQNLNHDAMYWYRQDPGQGLRLIYYSQIVNDFQKGDIAEGYSVSREKKESFPLTVTSAQKNPTAFYLCASSPGTGGGNEQFFGPGTRLTVL.

This clonotype has just a few counts. The chain links TRBV29-1 to TRBJ2-1, with D possibly TRBD2 on 6 matching bases. The CDR3 has 12 amino acids. V lost 5 bases, J lost 10 bases, and 15 bases lay in between. Germline V lookup: CDR1 SQVTM, CDR2 ANQGSEA. The CDR3 bases are TGCAGCGTTCGGGACTCTGCGAGAGAGCAGTTCTTC. Its translation is CSVRDSAREQFF.

Only a few counts were recorded for this clonotype. The chain uses TRBV4-1 and TRBJ2-7; 9 bases line up with TRBD1. The CDR3 sequence is 16 residues long. CDR1 is MGHRA and CDR2 is YSYEKL in the germline V gene. V shed 0 bases, J shed 3 bases, and the junction held 6 bases outside the gene matches. The DNA for the CDR3 is TGCGCCAGCAGCCAAGAACCCGGGACAGGGAGCTACGAGCAGTACTTC. Protein sequence: CASSQEPGTGSYEQYF.

The genes are TRBV6-1 and TRBJ1-2; the D gene is possibly TRBD1 (5 bases). The CDR3 contains 14 residues. Looked up from germline, CDR1 is MNHNS and CDR2 is SASEGT. The germline V and J ends were trimmed by 6 bases and 0 bases, with 11 bases remaining between them. Written as DNA, the CDR3 is TGTGCCAGCAGCCGGGACGGTTCTAACTATGGCTACACCTTC. Translating it yields CASSRDGSNYGYTF.

The chain recombines TRBV29-1 with TRBJ2-3; D unclear. CDR1 and CDR2 from the germline V gene are SQVTM and ANQGSEA. This CDR3 region has 14 residues. Trimming stripped 0 bases from V and 4 bases from J, with 11 bases between. Written as DNA, the CDR3 is TGCAGCGTTGAAGAGTTGTCTAGGGCAGATACGCAGTATTTT. This encodes CSVEELSRADTQYF.

The rearrangement joins TRBV9 to TRBJ2-1; TRBD2 matches at 7 bases. The length of the CDR3 is 15 residues. V dropped 0 bases and J dropped 8; count of bases not matched to a gene: 8. Germline V gene data show CDR1 as SGDLS and CDR2 as YYNGEE. CDR3 sequence: CASSVAPAGWDEQFF. The CDR3, as DNA: TGTGCCAGCAGCGTAGCTCCAGCGGGGTGGGATGAGCAGTTCTTC.